This TCR beta chain is drawn from a study of Graves' ophthalmopathy and Graves' hyperthyroidism. Study as a whole: Upon initial diagnosis and before any treatment, peripheral blood was collected. Study-level points and caveats: Researchers report that a 13-signature model separated ophthalmopathy from stable hyperthyroidism, posting around 86% sensitivity and about 82% specificity.

This clonotype has a count of ten or more. The target antigen is unknown. The CDR3 is made up of 14 amino acids. CDR1 DFQATT and CDR2 SNEGSKA come from the germline V gene (reference sequence). With V trimmed by 3 bases and J by 4 bases, 7 bases remained unmatched. Patients newly diagnosed with hyperthyroidism, under 2 months' duration, were aged 18 to 65, the study reports. The study amplified TCR beta CDR3 regions using RNA transcripts. Amplification began with first-round RT-PCR using HTBI primers, then second-round multiplex PCR was performed. TCRdb analysed the multiplex PCR reads with MiXCR anew, one entry per CDR3 protein. The sample includes about 620,000 distinct CDR3 sequences, over 20% of them seen just once.

V and J are TRBV20-1 and TRBJ1-1; 8 nucleotides align to TRBD1. The source of this sequence is a woman between 18 and 29 years old with stable Graves' hyperthyroidism. Some clones in this sample may be carry-over from other donors' samples. Specimen: peripheral blood. This CDR3 reads CSARDDRGSTEAFF. The CDR3 DNA reads TGCAGTGCTAGGGACGACAGGGGTTCCACTGAAGCTTTCTTT.